Shown below are 26 T cell receptor beta chains from a single sample sequenced in a study of blood T cell repertoires in COVID-19. Here immunoSEQ multiplex PCR was the method, and the copy in TCRdb shows in-frame clones only, minus some. Of 63,000 or so clones listed, about 88% are singletons. The sample was peripheral blood. Receptors were obtained from a human donor in a cohort sampled during active COVID-19.

This clone has a handful of counts. This chain connects TRBV7-3 to TRBJ2-2; 7 bases line up with TRBD1. Germline V gene lookup returns CDR1 SGHTA and CDR2 FQGTGA. This CDR3 comprises 12 residues. The V gene end was trimmed by 5 bases and the J gene end by 6 bases; junction bases not matched to a gene: 0. The CDR3 protein is CASSQGAGELFF. CDR3 sequence (DNA): TGTGCCAGCAGCCAGGGGGCCGGGGAGCTGTTTTTT.

The V and J genes are TRBV12-3 or TRBV12-4 and TRBJ1-2, with D maybe TRBD1 (5 bases). CDR3 length: 12 residues. With 5 bases removed from V and 8 bases from J, the gap between germline ends came to 12 bases. The CDR3: CASSTRGWGYTF. The CDR3 DNA is TGTGCCAGCAGTACTCGGGGGTGGGGCTACACCTTC.

The chain links TRBV15 to TRBJ2-6; D gene ambiguous. Trimming removed 4 bases at V and 4 bases at J, with 5 bases between. This CDR3 is 13 amino acids long. Per germline, CDR1 LNHNV and CDR2 YYDKDF (reference sequence). The CDR3: CATSNYGANVLTF. In DNA form, the CDR3 reads TGTGCCACCAGCAACTACGGGGCCAACGTCCTGACTTTC.

The chain links TRBV29-1 to TRBJ1-1, with D possibly matching TRBD1 (5 bases). This CDR3 is 13 amino acids long. Germline values: CDR1 SQVTM, CDR2 ANQGSEA. Between the trimmed V and J ends, which lost 1 base and 1 base, there was a span of 7 bases. In nucleotides, the CDR3 is TGCAGCGTTGAAGGGACACCGAACACTGAAGCTTTCTTT. Translated, it gives CSVEGTPNTEAFF.

The chain couples TRBV11-2 to TRBJ2-7; D is possibly TRBD2 (5 bases). Trimming took 8 bases from V and 4 from J, leaving 18 bases between them. CDR1 is SGHAT and CDR2 is FQNNGV in the germline V gene. The CDR3 has 14 amino acids. The CDR3 spells CASRPQQRLYEQYV. DNA for the CDR3: TGTGCCAGCCGCCCGCAGCAGCGGCTTTACGAGCAGTACGTC.

This chain joins TRBV21-1 and TRBJ2-7; no check of the table's D call, TRBD1, against the DNA was made. TRBV21-1 is a listed pseudogene. CDR3 length equals 13 residues. Written as DNA, the CDR3 is TGTGCCAGCAGCAAAGGTATTGGGCACGAGCAGTACTTC. Amino acids: CASSKGIGHEQYF.

The genes are TRBV9 and TRBJ2-1, with a weak D call TRBD2 (6 bases). V lost 0 bases and J lost 10, with 11 bases in between. Germline CDR1 is SGDLS and CDR2 is YYNGEE. The CDR3 consists of 13 residues. The CDR3 nucleotides are TGTGCCAGCAGCGTAGTAGGAGGGCCCGAGCAGTTCTTC. Protein: CASSVVGGPEQFF.

V and J are TRBV6-5 and TRBJ1-1, with a tentative D call TRBD1 (5 bases). The V gene lost 5 bases and the J gene lost 4 bases, with 14 bases spanning the gap. The CDR3 runs 14 residues. Germline V gene lookup returns CDR1 MNHEY and CDR2 SVGAGI. CDR3 coding DNA: TGTGCCAGCAGTATCGGAGGGGTCCCCACTGAAGCTTTCTTT. Protein product: CASSIGGVPTEAFF.

The V and J genes are TRBV7-3 and TRBJ2-3, with 14 bases fitting TRBD2. This CDR3 has 18 amino acids. The ends lost 3 bases at V and 0 bases at J; junction bases unmatched: 5. Germline loops: CDR1 SGHTA, CDR2 FQGTGA. The CDR3 sequence is CASSLTTSGRVSTDTQYF. In DNA, the CDR3 is TGTGCCAGCAGCTTGACGACTAGCGGGAGGGTTAGCACAGATACGCAGTATTTT.

This clone was found a few times. The chain joins TRBV29-1 to TRBJ2-4; the D gene is possibly TRBD2 (7 bases). Germline CDR1 SQVTM, CDR2 ANQGSEA. This CDR3 comprises 13 residues. V lost 7 bases to trimming and J lost 3 bases, with 13 bases between them. The chain's CDR3 is CSAREGGKNIQYF. The CDR3 coding sequence is TGCAGCGCGAGGGAGGGGGGCAAAAACATTCAGTACTTC.

The J gene is TRBJ1-5, the V gene TRBV28; D not certain. Trimming took 3 bases from V and 2 from J, leaving 23 bases between them. The germline gives CDR1 MDHEN, CDR2 SYDVKM. This CDR3 region has 19 residues. This CDR3 reads CASSFMEGGRAHGNQPQHF. CDR3 coding DNA: TGTGCCAGCAGTTTTATGGAGGGAGGTAGAGCACATGGCAATCAGCCCCAGCATTTT.

This chain uses TRBV19 with TRBJ2-1; D remains ambiguous. V was trimmed by 7 bases and J by 0 bases, leaving 10 bases between them. CDR3 length equals 14 residues. CDR1 is LNHDA, CDR2 SQIVND, per germline (reference sequence). The DNA of the CDR3 is TGTGCCAGTATGAAGCGTAGCTCCTACAATGAGCAGTTCTTC. The encoded protein is CASMKRSSYNEQFF.

This sequence joins TRBV5-6 and TRBJ1-6, with TRBD1 identical over 7 bases. The CDR3 totals 14 residues. The V gene's germline CDR1 is SGHDT and CDR2 YYEEEE. Germline trimming cut 6 bases from V and 3 bases from J; bases unmatched to any gene: 3. The CDR3 nucleotides read TGTGCCAGCAACCAGGGGGGCTATAATTCACCCCTCCACTTT. It translates to CASNQGGYNSPLHF.

In this sample, this clone turned up once. The rearrangement links TRBV7-6 to TRBJ2-5; no clear D. Trimming took off 4 bases at V and 5 bases at J, with 8 bases between the two ends. CDR1 is SGHVS and CDR2 is FNYEAQ in the germline V gene. This CDR3 is 12 amino acids long. This CDR3 is CASSSGFETQYF. In nucleotides, the CDR3 is TGTGCCAGCAGCTCCGGGTTCGAGACCCAGTACTTC.

This clone was observed once. The chain links TRBV4-1 to TRBJ2-1; maybe TRBD1 (6 bases). Germline CDR1 reads MGHRA; CDR2 reads YSYEKL. V was trimmed by 6 bases and J by 4 bases, leaving 13 bases between them. The CDR3 runs to 14 residues. This CDR3 reads CASRTLQGYNEQFF. The CDR3 DNA reads as TGCGCCAGCAGAACTCTACAGGGATACAATGAGCAGTTCTTC.

The chain is built from TRBV24-1 and TRBJ2-1; D not resolved. The CDR3 spans 14 residues. Trimming pared 4 bases from V and 4 bases from J, leaving 10 bases between. Looked up from germline, CDR1 is KGHDR and CDR2 is SFDVKD. The CDR3 sequence is CATSDSEHYNEQFF. The DNA for the CDR3 is TGTGCCACCAGTGACAGTGAACATTACAATGAGCAGTTCTTC.

V gene TRBV5-4 combines with J gene TRBJ1-2, with TRBD1 matching over 7 bases. Unmatched junction bases numbered 15, after V lost 4 bases and J lost 3 bases. Per the germline V gene, CDR1 is SGHNT and CDR2 is YYREEE (reference sequence). This CDR3 comprises 17 residues. This CDR3 reads CASSQSASGGFDYGYTF. In nucleotides, the CDR3 is TGTGCCAGCAGCCAATCCGCGTCAGGGGGATTCGACTATGGCTACACCTTC. Drawing the rest from reference TRBV5-4 and TRBJ1-2, the complete variable domain is ETGVTQSPTHLIKTRGQQVTLRCSSQSGHNTVSWYQQALGQGPQFIFQYYREEENGRGNFPPRFSGLQFPNYSSELNVNALELDDSALYLCASSQSASGGFDYGYTFGSGTRLTVV.

V and J are TRBV5-1 and TRBJ1-1, with 8 bases that match TRBD1. There are 16 residues in the CDR3. From germline, CDR1 is SGHRS and CDR2 YFSETQ. The trim removed 0 bases at V and 4 bases at J, leaving 8 bases unmatched. The CDR3 here is CASSLGPGQVATEAFF. The CDR3 DNA follows: TGCGCCAGCAGCTTGGGGCCGGGACAGGTGGCCACTGAAGCTTTCTTT.

The rearrangement uses TRBV5-5 and TRBJ2-2, with D possibly TRBD2 on 5 matching bases. The CDR3 runs 19 residues. Germline V gives CDR1 SGHKS, CDR2 YYEKEE (reference sequence). V lost 0 bases, J lost 5 bases, and 23 bases lay in between. DNA of the CDR3: TGTGCCAGCAGCTTGGGAGAGGGCGCAGTGTCGTACAAGACCGGGGAGCTGTTTTTT. Translation gives CASSLGEGAVSYKTGELFF.

In its sample, this clone was seen once. This chain uses TRBV6-2 or TRBV6-3 with TRBJ2-7; 9 nucleotides agree with TRBD1. The germline CDR1 and CDR2 sequences are MNHEY and SVGEGT. The CDR3 is 15 residues long. Trimming cost V 4 bases and J 3 bases; bases outside gene matches: 7. The CDR3 region is CASSFLRTGDYEQYF. DNA for the CDR3: TGTGCCAGCAGTTTTCTCCGGACAGGGGACTACGAGCAGTACTTC.

This chain connects TRBV11-2 to TRBJ1-4; D is possibly TRBD1 (5 bases). Germline-derived CDR1 and CDR2 are SGHAT and FQNNGV. The V end lost 5 bases, the J end lost 3 bases, and 13 bases lay between the germline ends. The CDR3 is made up of 15 amino acids. CDR3 in DNA: TGTGCCAGCAGCCGGCTCCTGGGGCCTAATGAAAAACTGTTTTTT. This codes for CASSRLLGPNEKLFF.

V usage is TRBV28 and J usage is TRBJ1-5, with unresolved D. The germline V gene encodes CDR1 MDHEN and CDR2 SYDVKM. The length of the CDR3 is 15 residues. Trimming left V 3 bases short and J 3 bases short, with 12 bases between. This chain's CDR3 is CASSLDGGNNQPQHF. The CDR3 bases are TGTGCCAGCAGTTTGGACGGAGGAAACAATCAGCCCCAGCATTTT.

J is TRBJ1-6 and V is TRBV7-8, with TRBD1 matching over 8 bases. In germline, CDR1 is SGHVS, CDR2 FQNEAQ. This CDR3 spans 19 amino acids. The V segment lost 3 bases and the J segment 5 bases; nucleotides outside the gene matches: 15. The CDR3 reads CASSFPTRTGGDDNSPLHF. The CDR3, as DNA: TGTGCCAGCAGCTTCCCCACTCGTACAGGGGGGGACGATAATTCACCCCTCCACTTT.

This clone was picked up one time. The chain carries TRBV10-2 and TRBJ2-5; TRBD2 matches at 11 bases. The germline V gene has CDR1 WSHSY and CDR2 SAAADI. V lost 0 bases, J lost 7 bases, and 7 bases stayed unmatched. This CDR3 has 16 amino acids. The DNA of the CDR3 is TGCGCCAGCAGTGAGTCACTAGCGGGAGACGAGAGGACCCAGTACTTC. As protein: CASSESLAGDERTQYF.

The rearrangement links TRBV28 to TRBJ2-1; 16 nucleotides line up with TRBD2. Germline trimming cut 3 bases from V and 7 bases from J; bases unmatched to any gene: 6. The CDR3 length is 17 residues. The germline V gene encodes CDR1 MDHEN and CDR2 SYDVKM. In DNA, the CDR3 is TGTGCCAGCAGTTTCGCGGGACTAGCGGGAGGGCGGAATGAGCAGTTCTTC. This translates into CASSFAGLAGGRNEQFF.

The V call is TRBV19, the J call TRBJ1-1; D is undetermined. Looked up from germline, CDR1 is LNHDA and CDR2 is SQIVND (reference sequence). The CDR3 extends over 14 amino acids. V lost 3 bases to trimming and J lost 0 bases, with 8 bases between them. The CDR3 protein is CASSMNSLNTEAFF. The DNA for the CDR3 is TGTGCCAGTAGTATGAACTCATTGAACACTGAAGCTTTCTTT.